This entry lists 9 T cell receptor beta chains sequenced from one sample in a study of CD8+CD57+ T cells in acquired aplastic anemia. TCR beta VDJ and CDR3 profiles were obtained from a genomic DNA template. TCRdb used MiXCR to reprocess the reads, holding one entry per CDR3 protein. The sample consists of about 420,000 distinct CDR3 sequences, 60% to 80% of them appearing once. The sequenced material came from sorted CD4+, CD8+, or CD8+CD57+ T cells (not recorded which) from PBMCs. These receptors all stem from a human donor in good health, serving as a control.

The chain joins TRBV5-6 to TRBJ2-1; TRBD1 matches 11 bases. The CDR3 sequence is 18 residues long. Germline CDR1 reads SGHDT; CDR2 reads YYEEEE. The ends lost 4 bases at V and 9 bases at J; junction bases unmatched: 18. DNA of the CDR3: TGTGCCAGCAGCACACTATGGGCCCAGGACAGGGGGCTTGGTGAGCAGTTCTTC. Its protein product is CASSTLWAQDRGLGEQFF.

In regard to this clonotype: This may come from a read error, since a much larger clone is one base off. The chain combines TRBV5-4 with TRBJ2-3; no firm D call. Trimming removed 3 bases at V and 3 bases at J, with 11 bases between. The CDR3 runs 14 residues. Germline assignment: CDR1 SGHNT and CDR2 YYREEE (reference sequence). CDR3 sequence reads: CASSSFALTDTQYF. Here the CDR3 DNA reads TGTGCCAGCAGCTCCTTCGCTTTGACAGATACGCAGTATTTT. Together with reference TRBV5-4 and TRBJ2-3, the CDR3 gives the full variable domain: ETGVTQSPTHLIKTRGQQVTLRCSSQSGHNTVSWYQQALGQGPQFIFQYYREEENGRGNFPPRFSGLQFPNYSSELNVNALELDDSALYLCASSSFALTDTQYFGPGTRLTVL.

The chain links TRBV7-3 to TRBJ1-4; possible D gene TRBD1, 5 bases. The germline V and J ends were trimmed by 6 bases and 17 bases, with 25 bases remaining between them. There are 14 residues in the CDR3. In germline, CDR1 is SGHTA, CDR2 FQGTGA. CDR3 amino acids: CASSEAGGDEEKFF. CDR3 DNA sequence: TGTGCCAGCAGTGAAGCGGGGGGGGATGAAGAAAAATTTTTT. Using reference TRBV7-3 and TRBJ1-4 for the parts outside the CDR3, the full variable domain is GAGVSQTPSNKVTEKGKYVELRCDPISGHTALYWYRQSLGQGPEFLIYFQGTGAADDSGLPNDRFFAVRPEGSVSTLKIQRTERGDSAVYLCASSEAGGDEEKFFGSGTQLSVL.

In nucleotides, the CDR3 is TGCAGTGCTATACAGCCTACTAATGAAAAACTGTTTTTT. Translating it yields CSAIQPTNEKLFF. The rearrangement links TRBV20-1 to TRBJ1-4; D remains unclear. This CDR3 region has 13 residues. The germline V gene has CDR1 DFQATT and CDR2 SNEGSKA (reference sequence). With 4 bases removed from V and 2 bases from J, the gap between germline ends came to 8 bases.

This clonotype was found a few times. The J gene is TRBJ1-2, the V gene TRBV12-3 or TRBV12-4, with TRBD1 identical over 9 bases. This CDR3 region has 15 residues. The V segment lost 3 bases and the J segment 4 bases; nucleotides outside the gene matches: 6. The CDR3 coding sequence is TGTGCCAGCAGTTTGGGGACAGGGAGGGGCTATGGCTACACCTTC. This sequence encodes CASSLGTGRGYGYTF.

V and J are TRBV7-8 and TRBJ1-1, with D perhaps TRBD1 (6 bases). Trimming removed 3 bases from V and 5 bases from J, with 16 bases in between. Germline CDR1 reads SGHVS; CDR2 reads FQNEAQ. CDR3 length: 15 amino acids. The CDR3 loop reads CASSLVRGRGTEAFF. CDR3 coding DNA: TGTGCCAGCAGCTTGGTGCGGGGGCGGGGGACTGAAGCTTTCTTT.

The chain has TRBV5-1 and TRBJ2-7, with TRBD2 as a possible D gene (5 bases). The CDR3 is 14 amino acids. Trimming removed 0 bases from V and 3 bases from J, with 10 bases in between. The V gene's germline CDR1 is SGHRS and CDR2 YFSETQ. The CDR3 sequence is CASSLEDYGYEQYF. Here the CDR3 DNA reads TGCGCCAGCAGCTTGGAAGACTATGGCTACGAGCAGTACTTC.

The CDR3 DNA is TGTGCCAGCAGCTATGAAAGGGGCCAGTACATCGGAGAAACCCAGTACTTC. This codes for CASSYERGQYIGETQYF. The V and J genes are TRBV7-9 and TRBJ2-5; D is perhaps TRBD1 (5 bases). Looked up from germline, CDR1 is SEHNR and CDR2 is FQNEAQ (reference sequence). The V gene lost 4 bases and the J gene lost 8 bases, with 26 bases spanning the gap. There are 17 residues in the CDR3.

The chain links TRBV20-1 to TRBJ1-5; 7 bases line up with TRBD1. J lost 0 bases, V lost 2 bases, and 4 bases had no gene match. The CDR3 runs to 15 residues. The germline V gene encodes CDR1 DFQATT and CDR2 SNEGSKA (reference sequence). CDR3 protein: CSARPTGSSNQPQHF. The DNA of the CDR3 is TGCAGTGCTAGACCGACAGGGAGTAGCAATCAGCCCCAGCATTTT.